This T cell receptor (beta chain) derives from a study of blood T cells in healthy people across ages. The V end was cut by 7 bases, the J end by 4 bases, with 22 bases between. The germline gives CDR1 MNHEY, CDR2 SVGAGI. CDR3 length: 16 amino acids. PCR was performed a second time for 7 to 11 cycles using a sample-barcoded 5' primer and a J-beta primer mix. Each CDR3 protein gets one entry after TCRdb re-called the 5' RACE reads with MiXCR. The sample lists around 710,000 distinct CDR3 sequences, roughly 41% occurring once. Each donor supplied approximately 10 milliliters of peripheral blood. Findings and limits, study-wide: The study regarded diversity estimates from one million T cells as underestimates. Comparison with aged donors showed that long-lived donors had more naive CD4+ cells and higher diversity. With age, beta diversity per million T cells declined roughly linearly, significantly by over 35.

As for this clonotype: The antigen is unknown.

The chain carries TRBV6-5 and TRBJ1-1; D possibly corresponds to TRBD1 (6 bases). Sequenced material: blood. The sequence came from a woman between 55 and 75 years old in good health. CDR3 in amino acids: CASTDRGGVLSTEAFF. The DNA of the CDR3 is TGTGCCAGCACCGACCGAGGGGGGGTATTGAGCACTGAAGCTTTCTTT.